Sequencing of this TCR beta chain was carried out in a study of T cells in Graves' hyperthyroidism and ophthalmopathy. The overall study: Specimen type is peripheral blood, collected at initial diagnosis prior to any treatment.

Researchers amplified the TCR beta CDR3 regions from RNA transcripts. RT-PCR in the first round (using the HTBI primer set) targeted the TCR CDR3. Via MiXCR, TCRdb re-called the multiplex PCR reads, giving one row per CDR3 protein. The table has over 250,000 distinct CDR3 sequences, roughly 13% seen once; the top ten hold 34%. General observations from the study: A model built on 13 V-J features separated ophthalmopathy from stable hyperthyroidism. Most clonotypes expanded in thyroid above 0.001 were likewise present in blood.

In its sample, this clonotype was seen many times. Antigen unknown. The germline V gene has CDR1 MNHNS and CDR2 SASEGT. The J segment lost 3 bases and the V segment lost 10 bases, leaving 8 bases of the junction unmatched. The CDR3 is 13 amino acids. This rearrangement joins TRBV6-1 to TRBJ1-2; TRBD1 aligns across 7 bases. Sequenced: blood. This clonotype was obtained from a woman in her thirties or forties with Graves' ophthalmopathy. The CDR3 loop reads CATTDREDYGYTF. As DNA, the CDR3 is TGTGCCACTACTGACAGGGAAGACTATGGCTACACCTTC.